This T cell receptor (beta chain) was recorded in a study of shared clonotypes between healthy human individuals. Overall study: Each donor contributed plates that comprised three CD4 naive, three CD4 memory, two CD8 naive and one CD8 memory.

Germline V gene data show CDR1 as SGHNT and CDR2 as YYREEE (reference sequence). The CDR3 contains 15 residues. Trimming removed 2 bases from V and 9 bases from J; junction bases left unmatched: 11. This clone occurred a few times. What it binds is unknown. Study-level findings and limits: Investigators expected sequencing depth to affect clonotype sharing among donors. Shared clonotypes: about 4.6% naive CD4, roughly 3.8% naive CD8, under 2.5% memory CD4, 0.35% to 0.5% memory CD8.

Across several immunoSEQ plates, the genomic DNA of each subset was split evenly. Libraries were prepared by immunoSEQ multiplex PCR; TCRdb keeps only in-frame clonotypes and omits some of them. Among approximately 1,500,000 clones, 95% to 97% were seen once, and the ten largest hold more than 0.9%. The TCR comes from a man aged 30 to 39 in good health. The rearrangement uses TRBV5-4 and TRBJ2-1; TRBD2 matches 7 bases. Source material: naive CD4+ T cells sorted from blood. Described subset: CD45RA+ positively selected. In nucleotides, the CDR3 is TGTGCCAGCAGCTTATTCAGCGGGACCGCCGGTGAGCAGTTCTTC. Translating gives CASSLFSGTAGEQFF.